This TCR beta chain was sequenced for a study of human T cells and chemical hapten exposure. Study-wide findings and caveats: PT1 expanded TCR counts and patch test score correlated positively.

CDR1 is SGHRS and CDR2 is YFSETQ in the germline V gene. The CDR3 covers 16 residues. V was trimmed by 4 bases and J by 1 base, leaving 17 bases between them. A word on this clonotype: Antigen: not known.

The time point is: patch test 3, about 24 weeks after DPC sensitization. The treatment was: therapeutic diphenylcyclopropenone sensitization with weekly scalp DPC. TCRdb re-called the RACE reads with MiXCR, one entry per CDR3 protein. The table includes 60,000 to 65,000 distinct CDR3 sequences, 9.5% to 12% detected once. The V call is TRBV5-1, the J call TRBJ1-1; possibly TRBD1 for D (6 bases). The starting material was whole blood, obtained in connection with sensitization to the hapten diphenylcyclopropenone (DPC). The origin of this receptor is a woman in her 30s with alopecia areata. Some clones in this sample may be carry-over from other donors' samples. The CDR3 spells CASSPGQGNRNTEAFF. In nucleotides, the CDR3 is TGCGCCAGCAGCCCAGGCCAGGGGAATCGGAACACTGAAGCTTTCTTT.